This T cell receptor (beta chain) is drawn from a study of blood T cell repertoires in COVID-19. Trimming cost V 0 bases and J 3 bases; bases outside gene matches: 7. This CDR3 contains 17 residues. CDR1 SEHNR and CDR2 FQNEAQ come from the germline V gene (reference sequence). How the authors handled the data: How many nucleated cells were present was estimated from reference gene primer amplification. TCRdb keeps only in-frame clones here, not all; method: immunoSEQ multiplex PCR. Clone size and V and J calls were adopted from that table, with D and trimming inferred from the DNA. The table shows about 210,000 clones, with about four fifths occurring only once.

This TCR came from a woman aged 40 to 50 with active or convalescent COVID-19. V gene TRBV7-9 combines with J gene TRBJ2-1; the match to TRBD1 covers 8 bases. Specimen: peripheral blood. The CDR3 loop reads CASSLARQGTNYNEQFF. Here the CDR3 DNA reads TGTGCCAGCAGCTTAGCCCGACAGGGGACAAACTACAATGAGCAGTTCTTC.